A few counts support the clone carrying this T cell receptor (beta chain). Its target is not known. The germline and genes are mouse ones. The CDR3 end is not reached by the read, which stops 4 residues before it; the germline J gene fills it in. The data originate from a study of CD8+ T cells in alopecia areata. Study as a whole: C3H/HeJ donors aged roughly 6-13 months with spontaneous alopecia supplied skin grafted onto roughly 7-11-week-old female C3H/HeJ mice.

Study-level findings and limits: Lesional tissue from the scalp (especially in alopecia totalis/universalis) showed higher clonality than normal scalp.

Once RNA had been extracted, it was reverse transcribed into cDNA to act as the sequencing template. Libraries were prepared by immunoSEQ multiplex PCR; TCRdb keeps only in-frame clonotypes and omits some of them. The sample gives about 270,000 clones, none seen only once, and the top ten clones hold roughly 1.2%. CD4, CD8alpha, NKG2D, NKG2ACE and other markers guided sorting of pooled cutaneous lymph node cells. CDR1 FNHDT and CDR2 SITEND come from the germline V gene (reference sequence). V gave up 3 bases and J gave up 1 base, with 7 bases separating them. This CDR3 is 13 amino acids long. The V gene is TRBV19, the J gene TRBJ1-1; tentatively, D is TRBD1 (6 bases). The TCR was taken from a C3H/HeJ mouse with alopecia areata. The mouse line has the MHC haplotype H2-k. Sequenced: CD4+ T cells sorted from a lymph node. The CDR3 loop is CASSKGENTEVFF. The covered CDR3 bases are TGTGCCAGCAGTAAGGGGGAAAACACA.